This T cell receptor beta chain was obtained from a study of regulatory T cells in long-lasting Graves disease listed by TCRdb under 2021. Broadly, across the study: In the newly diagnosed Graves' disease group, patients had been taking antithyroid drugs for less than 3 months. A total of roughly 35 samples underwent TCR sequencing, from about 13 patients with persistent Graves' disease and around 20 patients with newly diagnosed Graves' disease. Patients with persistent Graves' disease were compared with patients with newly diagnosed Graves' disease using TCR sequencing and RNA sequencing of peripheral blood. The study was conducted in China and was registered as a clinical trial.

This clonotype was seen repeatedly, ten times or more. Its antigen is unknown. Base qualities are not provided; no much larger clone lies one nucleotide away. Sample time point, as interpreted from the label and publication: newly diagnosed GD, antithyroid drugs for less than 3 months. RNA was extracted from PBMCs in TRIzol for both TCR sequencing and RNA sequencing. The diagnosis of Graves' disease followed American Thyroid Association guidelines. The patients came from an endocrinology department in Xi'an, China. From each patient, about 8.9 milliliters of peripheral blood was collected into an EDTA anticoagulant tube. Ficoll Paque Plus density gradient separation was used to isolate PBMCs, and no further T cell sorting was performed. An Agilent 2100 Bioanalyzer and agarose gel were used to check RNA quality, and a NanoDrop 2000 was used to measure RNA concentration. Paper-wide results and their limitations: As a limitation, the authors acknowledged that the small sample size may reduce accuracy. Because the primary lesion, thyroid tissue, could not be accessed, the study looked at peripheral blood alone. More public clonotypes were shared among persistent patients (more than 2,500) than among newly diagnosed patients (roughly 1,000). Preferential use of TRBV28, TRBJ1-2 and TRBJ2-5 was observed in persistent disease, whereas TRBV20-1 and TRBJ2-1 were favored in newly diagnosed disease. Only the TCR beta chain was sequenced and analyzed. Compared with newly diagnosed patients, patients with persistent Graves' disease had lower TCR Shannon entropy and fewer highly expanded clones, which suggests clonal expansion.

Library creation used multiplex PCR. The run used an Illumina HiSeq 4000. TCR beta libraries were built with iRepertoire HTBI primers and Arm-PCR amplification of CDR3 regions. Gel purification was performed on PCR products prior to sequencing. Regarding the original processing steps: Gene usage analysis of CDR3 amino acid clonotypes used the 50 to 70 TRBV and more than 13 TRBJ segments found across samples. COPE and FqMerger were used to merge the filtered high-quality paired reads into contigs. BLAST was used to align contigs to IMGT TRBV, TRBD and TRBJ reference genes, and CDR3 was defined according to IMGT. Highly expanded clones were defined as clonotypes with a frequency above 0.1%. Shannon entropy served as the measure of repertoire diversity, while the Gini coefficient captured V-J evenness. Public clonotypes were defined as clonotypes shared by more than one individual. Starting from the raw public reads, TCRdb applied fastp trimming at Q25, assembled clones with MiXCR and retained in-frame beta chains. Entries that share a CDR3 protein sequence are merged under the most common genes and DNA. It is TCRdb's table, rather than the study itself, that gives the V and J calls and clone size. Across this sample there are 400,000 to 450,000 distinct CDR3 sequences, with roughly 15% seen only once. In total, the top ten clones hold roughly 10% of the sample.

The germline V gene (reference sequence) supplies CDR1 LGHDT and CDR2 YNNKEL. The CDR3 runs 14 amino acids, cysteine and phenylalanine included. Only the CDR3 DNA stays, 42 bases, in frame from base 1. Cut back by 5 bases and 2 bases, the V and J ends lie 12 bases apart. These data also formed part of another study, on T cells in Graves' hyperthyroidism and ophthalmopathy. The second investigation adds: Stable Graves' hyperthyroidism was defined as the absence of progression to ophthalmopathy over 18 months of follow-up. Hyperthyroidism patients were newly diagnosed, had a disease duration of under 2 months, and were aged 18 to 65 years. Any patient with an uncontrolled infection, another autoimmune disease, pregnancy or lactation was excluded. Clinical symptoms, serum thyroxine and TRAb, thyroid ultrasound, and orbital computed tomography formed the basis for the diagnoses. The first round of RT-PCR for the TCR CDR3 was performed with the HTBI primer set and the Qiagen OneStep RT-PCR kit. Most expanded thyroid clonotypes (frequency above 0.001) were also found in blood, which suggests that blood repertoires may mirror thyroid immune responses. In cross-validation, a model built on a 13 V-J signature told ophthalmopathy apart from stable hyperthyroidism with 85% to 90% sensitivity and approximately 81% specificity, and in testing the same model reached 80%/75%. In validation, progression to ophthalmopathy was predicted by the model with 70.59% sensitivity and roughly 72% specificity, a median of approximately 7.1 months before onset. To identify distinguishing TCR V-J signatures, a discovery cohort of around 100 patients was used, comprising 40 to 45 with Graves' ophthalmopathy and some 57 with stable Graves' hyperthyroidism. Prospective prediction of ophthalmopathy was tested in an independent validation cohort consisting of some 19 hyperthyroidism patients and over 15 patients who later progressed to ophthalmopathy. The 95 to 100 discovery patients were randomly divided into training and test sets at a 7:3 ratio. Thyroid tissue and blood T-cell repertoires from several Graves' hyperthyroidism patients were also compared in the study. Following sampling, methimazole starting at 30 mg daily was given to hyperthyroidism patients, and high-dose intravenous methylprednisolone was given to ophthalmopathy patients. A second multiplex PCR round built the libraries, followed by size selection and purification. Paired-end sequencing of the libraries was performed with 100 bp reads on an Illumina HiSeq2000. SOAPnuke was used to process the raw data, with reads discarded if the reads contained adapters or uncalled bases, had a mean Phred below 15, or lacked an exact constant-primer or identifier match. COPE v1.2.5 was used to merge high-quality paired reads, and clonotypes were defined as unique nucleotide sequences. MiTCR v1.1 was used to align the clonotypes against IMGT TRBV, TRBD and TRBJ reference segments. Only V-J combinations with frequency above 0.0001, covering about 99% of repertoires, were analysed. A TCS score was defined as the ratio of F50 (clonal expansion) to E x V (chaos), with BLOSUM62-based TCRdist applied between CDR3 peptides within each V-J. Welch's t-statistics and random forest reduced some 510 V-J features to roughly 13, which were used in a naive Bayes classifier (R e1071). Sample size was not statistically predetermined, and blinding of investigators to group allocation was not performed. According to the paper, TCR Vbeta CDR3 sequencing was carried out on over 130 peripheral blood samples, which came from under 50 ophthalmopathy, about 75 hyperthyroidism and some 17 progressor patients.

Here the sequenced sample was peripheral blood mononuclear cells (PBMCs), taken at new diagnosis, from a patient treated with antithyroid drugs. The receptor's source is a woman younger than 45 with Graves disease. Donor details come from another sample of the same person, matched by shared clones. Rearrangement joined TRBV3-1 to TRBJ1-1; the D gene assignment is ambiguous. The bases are TGTGCCAGCAGCTCGCGAGGACCTAACACTGAAGCTTTCTTT. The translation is CASSSRGPNTEAFF.